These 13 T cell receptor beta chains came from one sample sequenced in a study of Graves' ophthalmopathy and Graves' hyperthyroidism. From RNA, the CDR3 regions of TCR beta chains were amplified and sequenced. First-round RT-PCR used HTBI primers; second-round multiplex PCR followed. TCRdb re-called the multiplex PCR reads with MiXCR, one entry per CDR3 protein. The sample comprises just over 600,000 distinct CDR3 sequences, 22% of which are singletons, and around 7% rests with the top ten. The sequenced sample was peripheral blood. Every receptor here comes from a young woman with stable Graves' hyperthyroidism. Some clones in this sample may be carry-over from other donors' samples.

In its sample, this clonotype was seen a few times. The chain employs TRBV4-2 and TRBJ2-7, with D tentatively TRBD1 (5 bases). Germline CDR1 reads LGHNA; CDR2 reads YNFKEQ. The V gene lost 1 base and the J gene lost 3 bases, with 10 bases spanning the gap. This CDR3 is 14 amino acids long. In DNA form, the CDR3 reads TGTGCCAGCAGCCAAGGTTTAGGGGACTACGAGCAGTACTTC. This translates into CASSQGLGDYEQYF.

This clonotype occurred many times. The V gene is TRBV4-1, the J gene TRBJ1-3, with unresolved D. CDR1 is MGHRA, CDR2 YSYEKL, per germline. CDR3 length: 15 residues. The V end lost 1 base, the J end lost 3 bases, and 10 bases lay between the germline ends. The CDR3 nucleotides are TGCGCCAGCAGCCAAGGAGCGCAGTATGGAAACACCATATATTTT. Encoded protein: CASSQGAQYGNTIYF.

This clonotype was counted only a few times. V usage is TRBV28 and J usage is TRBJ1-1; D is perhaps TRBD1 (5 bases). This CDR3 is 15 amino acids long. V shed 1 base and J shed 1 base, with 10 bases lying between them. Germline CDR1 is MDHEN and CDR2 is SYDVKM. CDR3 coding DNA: TGTGCCAGCAGTTTATACCGGAGGGGGAACACTGAAGCTTTCTTT. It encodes CASSLYRRGNTEAFF.

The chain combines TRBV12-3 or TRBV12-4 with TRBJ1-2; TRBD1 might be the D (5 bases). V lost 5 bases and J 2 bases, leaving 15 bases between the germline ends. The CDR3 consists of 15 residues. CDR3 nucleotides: TGTGCCAGCAGTAGAACTCGGGGCGGAAACTATGGCTACACCTTC. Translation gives CASSRTRGGNYGYTF.

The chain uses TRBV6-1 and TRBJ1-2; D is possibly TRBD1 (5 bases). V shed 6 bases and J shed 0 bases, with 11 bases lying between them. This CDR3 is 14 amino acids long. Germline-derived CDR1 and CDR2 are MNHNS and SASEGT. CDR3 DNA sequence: TGTGCCAGCAGGAAGGGGCCAGCTAACTATGGCTACACCTTC. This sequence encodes CASRKGPANYGYTF.

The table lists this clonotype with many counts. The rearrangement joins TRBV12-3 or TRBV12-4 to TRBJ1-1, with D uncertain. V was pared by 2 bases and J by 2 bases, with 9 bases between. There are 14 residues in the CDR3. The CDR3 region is CASSLRKGNTEAFF. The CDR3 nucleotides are TGTGCCAGCAGTTTAAGGAAGGGTAACACTGAAGCTTTCTTT.

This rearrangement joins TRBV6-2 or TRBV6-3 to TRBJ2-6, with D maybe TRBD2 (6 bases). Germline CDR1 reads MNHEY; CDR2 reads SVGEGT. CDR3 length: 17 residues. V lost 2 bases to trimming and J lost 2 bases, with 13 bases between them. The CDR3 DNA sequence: TGTGCCAGCAGTTACGGGGGACTGAAGACTGGGGCCAACGTCCTGACTTTC. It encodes CASSYGGLKTGANVLTF.

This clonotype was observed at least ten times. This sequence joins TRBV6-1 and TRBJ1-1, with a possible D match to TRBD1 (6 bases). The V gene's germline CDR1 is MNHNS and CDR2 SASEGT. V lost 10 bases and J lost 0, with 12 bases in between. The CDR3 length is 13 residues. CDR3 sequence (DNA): TGTGCCACAGGGGCCATCATGAACACTGAAGCTTTCTTT. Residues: CATGAIMNTEAFF.

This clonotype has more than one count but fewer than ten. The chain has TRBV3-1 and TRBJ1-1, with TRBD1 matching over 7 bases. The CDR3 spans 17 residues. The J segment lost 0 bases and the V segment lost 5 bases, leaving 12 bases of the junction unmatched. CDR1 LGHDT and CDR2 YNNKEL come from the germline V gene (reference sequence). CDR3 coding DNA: TGTGCCAGCAGCACCCGGACAGGAACCCAAGTGAACACTGAAGCTTTCTTT. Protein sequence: CASSTRTGTQVNTEAFF.

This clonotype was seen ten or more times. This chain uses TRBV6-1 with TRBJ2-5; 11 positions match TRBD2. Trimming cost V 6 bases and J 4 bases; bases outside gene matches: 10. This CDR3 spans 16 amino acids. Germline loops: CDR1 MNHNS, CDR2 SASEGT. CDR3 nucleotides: TGTGCCAGCAGAGGTAGCGGGAGGGTCGGGGGAGAGACCCAGTACTTC. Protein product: CASRGSGRVGGETQYF.

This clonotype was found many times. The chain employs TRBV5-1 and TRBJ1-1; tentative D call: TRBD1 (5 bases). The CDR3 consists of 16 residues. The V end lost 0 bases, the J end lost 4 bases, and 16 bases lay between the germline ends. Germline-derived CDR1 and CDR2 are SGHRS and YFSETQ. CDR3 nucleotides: TGCGCCAGCAGCTTGGCGGCGGCTTGGGGGGTCACTGAAGCTTTCTTT. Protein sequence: CASSLAAAWGVTEAFF. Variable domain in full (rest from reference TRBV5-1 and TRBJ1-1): KAGVTQTPRYLIKTRGQQVTLSCSPISGHRSVSWYQQTPGQGLQFLFEYFSETQRNKGNFPGRFSGRQFSNSRSEMNVSTLELGDSALYLCASSLAAAWGVTEAFFGQGTRLTVV.

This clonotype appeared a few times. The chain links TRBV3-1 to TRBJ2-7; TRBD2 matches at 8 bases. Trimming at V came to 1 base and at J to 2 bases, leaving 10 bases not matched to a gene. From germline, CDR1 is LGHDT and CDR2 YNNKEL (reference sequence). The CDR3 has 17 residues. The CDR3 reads CASSQATGGLGTYEQYF. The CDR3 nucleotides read TGTGCCAGCAGCCAAGCGACGGGGGGGCTAGGAACCTACGAGCAGTACTTC.

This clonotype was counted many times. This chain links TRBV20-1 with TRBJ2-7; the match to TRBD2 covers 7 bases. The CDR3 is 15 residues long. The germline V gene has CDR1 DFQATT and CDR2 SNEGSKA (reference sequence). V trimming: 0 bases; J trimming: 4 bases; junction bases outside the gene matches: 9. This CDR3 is CSARDALARNYEQYF. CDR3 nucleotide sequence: TGCAGTGCTAGAGACGCACTAGCGCGCAATTACGAGCAGTACTTC.